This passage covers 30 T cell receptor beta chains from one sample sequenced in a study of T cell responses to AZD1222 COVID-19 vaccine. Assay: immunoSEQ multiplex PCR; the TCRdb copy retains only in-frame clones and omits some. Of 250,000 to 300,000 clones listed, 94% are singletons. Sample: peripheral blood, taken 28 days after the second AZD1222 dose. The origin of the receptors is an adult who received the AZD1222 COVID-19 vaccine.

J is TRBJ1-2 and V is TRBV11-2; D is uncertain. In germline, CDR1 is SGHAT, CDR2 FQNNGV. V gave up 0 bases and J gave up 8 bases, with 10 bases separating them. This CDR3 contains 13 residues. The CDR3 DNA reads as TGTGCCAGCAGCTTAGAGGGCTACGAAGGCTACACCTTC. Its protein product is CASSLEGYEGYTF.

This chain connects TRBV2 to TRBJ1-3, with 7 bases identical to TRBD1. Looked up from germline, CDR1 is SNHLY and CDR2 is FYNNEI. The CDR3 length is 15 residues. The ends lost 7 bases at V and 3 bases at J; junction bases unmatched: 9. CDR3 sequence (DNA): TGTGCCAGCACGCGACAGGGTGGGGGTGGAAACACCATATATTTT. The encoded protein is CASTRQGGGGNTIYF.

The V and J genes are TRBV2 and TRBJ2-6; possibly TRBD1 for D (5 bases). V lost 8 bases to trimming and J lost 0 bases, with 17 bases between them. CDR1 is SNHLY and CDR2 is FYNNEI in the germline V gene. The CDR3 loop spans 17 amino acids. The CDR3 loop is CASGLGHPGSGANVLTF. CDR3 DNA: TGTGCCAGCGGGTTAGGACACCCAGGCTCTGGGGCCAACGTCCTGACTTTC. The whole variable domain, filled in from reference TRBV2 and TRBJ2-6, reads EPEVTQTPSHQVTQMGQEVILRCVPISNHLYFYWYRQILGQKVEFLVSFYNNEISEKSEIFDDQFSVERPDGSNFTLKIRSTKLEDSAMYFCASGLGHPGSGANVLTFGAGSRLTVL.

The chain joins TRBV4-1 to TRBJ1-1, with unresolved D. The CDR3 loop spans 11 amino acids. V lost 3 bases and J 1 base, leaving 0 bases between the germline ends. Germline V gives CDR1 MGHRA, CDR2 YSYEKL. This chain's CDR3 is CASSQNTEAFF. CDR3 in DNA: TGCGCCAGCAGCCAGAACACTGAAGCTTTCTTT.

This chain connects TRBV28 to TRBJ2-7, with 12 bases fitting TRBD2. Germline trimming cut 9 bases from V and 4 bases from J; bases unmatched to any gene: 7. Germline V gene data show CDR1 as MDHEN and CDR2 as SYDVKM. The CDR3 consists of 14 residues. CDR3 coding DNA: TGTGCCAGTCTAGCGGGAGGGCAAGGTTACGAGCAGTACTTC. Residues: CASLAGGQGYEQYF.

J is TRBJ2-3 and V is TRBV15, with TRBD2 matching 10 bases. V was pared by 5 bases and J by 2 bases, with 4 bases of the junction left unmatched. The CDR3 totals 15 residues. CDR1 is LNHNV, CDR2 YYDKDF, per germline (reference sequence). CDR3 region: CATSGGLADTDTQYF. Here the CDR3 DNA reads TGTGCCACCAGCGGAGGACTAGCGGACACAGATACGCAGTATTTT. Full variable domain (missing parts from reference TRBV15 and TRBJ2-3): DAMVIQNPRYQVTQFGKPVTLSCSQTLNHNVMYWYQQKSSQAPKLLFHYYDKDFNNEADTPDNFQSRRPNTSFCFLDIRSPGLGDTAMYLCATSGGLADTDTQYFGPGTRLTVL.

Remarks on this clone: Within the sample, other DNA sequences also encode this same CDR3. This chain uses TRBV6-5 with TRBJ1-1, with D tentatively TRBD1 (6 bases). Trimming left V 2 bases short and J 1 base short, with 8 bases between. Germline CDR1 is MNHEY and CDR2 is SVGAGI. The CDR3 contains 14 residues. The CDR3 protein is CASSYLQGNTEAFF. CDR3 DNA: TGTGCCAGCAGTTACCTACAGGGGAACACTGAAGCTTTCTTT.

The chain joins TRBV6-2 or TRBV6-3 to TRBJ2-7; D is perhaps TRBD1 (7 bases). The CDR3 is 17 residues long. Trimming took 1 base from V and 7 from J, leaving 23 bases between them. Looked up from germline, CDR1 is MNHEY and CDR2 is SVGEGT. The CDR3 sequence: CASSYFGTAGITGEQYF. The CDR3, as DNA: TGTGCCAGCAGTTACTTCGGGACAGCGGGCATAACGGGGGAGCAGTACTTC.

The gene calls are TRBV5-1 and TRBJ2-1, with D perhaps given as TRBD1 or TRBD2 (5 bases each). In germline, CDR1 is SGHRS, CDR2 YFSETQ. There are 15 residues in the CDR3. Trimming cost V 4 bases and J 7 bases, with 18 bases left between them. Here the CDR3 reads CASSRDGVDGNEQFF. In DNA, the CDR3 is TGCGCCAGCAGCCGGGACGGGGTAGATGGGAATGAGCAGTTCTTC.

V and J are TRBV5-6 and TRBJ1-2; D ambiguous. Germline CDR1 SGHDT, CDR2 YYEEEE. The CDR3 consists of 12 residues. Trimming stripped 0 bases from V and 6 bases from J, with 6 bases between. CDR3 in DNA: TGTGCCAGCAGCTTGGGGGTTAATGGCTACACCTTC. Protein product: CASSLGVNGYTF.

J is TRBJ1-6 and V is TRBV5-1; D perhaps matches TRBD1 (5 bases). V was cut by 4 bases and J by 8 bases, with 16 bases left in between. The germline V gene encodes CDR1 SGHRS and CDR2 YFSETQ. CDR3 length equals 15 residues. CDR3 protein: CASSAGEGMYSPLHF. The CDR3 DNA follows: TGCGCCAGCAGCGCCGGGGAGGGGATGTATTCACCCCTCCACTTT.

Here the CDR3 DNA reads TGTGCCCTCGGAAGCACGGCAGTCGGCACCGGGGAGCTGTTTTTT. This gives the protein CALGSTAVGTGELFF. The chain links TRBV10-3 to TRBJ2-2; D remains unclear. This CDR3 comprises 15 residues. Germline CDR1 and CDR2: ENHRY and SYGVKD. V was shortened by 11 bases and J by 4 bases, with 20 bases between the two germline ends.

The CDR3 DNA reads as TGTGCCAGCAGCTACCGGACAGGGGGGAACACCGGGGAGCTGTTTTTT. This translates into CASSYRTGGNTGELFF. The chain joins TRBV7-6 to TRBJ2-2; 10 nucleotides align to TRBD1. The CDR3 runs 16 residues. Germline V lookup: CDR1 SGHVS, CDR2 FNYEAQ. The junction had 3 bases not matched to a gene; V was cut back by 4 bases and J by 1 base.

CDR3 DNA sequence: TGTGCCAGCAGTTACTCAGTGGGGACCCAGAAGGAGCCCCAGCATTTT. It encodes CASSYSVGTQKEPQHF. The chain uses TRBV6-2 or TRBV6-3 and TRBJ1-5; D possibly corresponds to TRBD1 (5 bases). CDR1 is MNHEY, CDR2 SVGEGT, per germline. The CDR3 runs 16 residues. The V end was cut by 0 bases, the J end by 8 bases, with 17 bases between.

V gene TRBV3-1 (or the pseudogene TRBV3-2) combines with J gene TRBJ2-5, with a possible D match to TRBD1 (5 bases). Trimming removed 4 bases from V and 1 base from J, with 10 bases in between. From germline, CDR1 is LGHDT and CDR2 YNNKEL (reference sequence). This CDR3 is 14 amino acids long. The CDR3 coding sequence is TGTGCCAGCAGCCCGGACACGGTCCAAGAGACCCAGTACTTC. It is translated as CASSPDTVQETQYF.

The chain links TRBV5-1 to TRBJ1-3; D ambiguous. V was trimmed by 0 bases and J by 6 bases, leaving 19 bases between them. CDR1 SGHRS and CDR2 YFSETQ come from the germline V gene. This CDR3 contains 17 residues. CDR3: CASSLAPLGALTNTIYF. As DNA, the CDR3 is TGCGCCAGCAGCTTGGCCCCCCTGGGAGCTTTGACAAACACCATATATTTT.

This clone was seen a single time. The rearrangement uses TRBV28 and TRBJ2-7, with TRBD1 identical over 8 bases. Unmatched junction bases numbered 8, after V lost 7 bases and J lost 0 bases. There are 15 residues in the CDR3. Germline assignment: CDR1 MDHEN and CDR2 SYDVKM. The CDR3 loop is CASTSGQAASYEQYF. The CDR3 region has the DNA TGTGCCAGCACCTCGGGACAGGCAGCCTCCTACGAGCAGTACTTC.

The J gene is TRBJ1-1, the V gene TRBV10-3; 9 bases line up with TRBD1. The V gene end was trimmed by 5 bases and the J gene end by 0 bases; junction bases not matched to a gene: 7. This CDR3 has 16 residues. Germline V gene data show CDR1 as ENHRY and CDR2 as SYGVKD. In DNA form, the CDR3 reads TGTGCCATCAGTAACCTGGGACAGGGAATGAACACTGAAGCTTTCTTT. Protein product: CAISNLGQGMNTEAFF.

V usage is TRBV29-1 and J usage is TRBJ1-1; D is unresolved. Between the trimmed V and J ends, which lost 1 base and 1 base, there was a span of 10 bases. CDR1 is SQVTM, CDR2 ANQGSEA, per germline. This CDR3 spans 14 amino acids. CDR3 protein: CSVEGESGNTEAFF. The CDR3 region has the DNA TGCAGCGTTGAAGGGGAGTCAGGGAACACTGAAGCTTTCTTT.

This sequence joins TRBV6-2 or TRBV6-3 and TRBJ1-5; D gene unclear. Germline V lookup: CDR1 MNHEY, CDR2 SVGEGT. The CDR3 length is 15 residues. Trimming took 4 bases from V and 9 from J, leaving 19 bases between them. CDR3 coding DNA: TGTGCCAGCAGTTCCGACACGGGTCGTTGGTTGCCCCAGCATTTT. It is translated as CASSSDTGRWLPQHF.

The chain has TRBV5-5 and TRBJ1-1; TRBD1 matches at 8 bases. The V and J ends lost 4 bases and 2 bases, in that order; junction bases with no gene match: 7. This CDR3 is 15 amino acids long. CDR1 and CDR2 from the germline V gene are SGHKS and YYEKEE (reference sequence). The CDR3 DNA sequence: TGTGCCAGCAGCCTTCTCGGACAGGGTAACACTGAAGCTTTCTTT. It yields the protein CASSLLGQGNTEAFF.

For the CDR3, the DNA is TGTGCCAGCAGTTTACGAGACACAGATACGCAGTATTTT. Translating it yields CASSLRDTDTQYF. The V and J genes are TRBV27 and TRBJ2-3; D gene uncertain. The germline V gene encodes CDR1 MNHEY and CDR2 SMNVEV (reference sequence). The germline V and J ends were trimmed by 2 bases and 2 bases, with 5 bases remaining between them. The CDR3 covers 13 residues.

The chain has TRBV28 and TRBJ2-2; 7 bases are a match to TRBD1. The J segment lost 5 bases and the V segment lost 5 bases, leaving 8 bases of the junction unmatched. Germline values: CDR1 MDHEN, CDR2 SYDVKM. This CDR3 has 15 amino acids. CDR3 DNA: TGTGCCAGCAGTGGTCCGGGACAGAGGACCGGGGAGCTGTTTTTT. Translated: CASSGPGQRTGELFF.

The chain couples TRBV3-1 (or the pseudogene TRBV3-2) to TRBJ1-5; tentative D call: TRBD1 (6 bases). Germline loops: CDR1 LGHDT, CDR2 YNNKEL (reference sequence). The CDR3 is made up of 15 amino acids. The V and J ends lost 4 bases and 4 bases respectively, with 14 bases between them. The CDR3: CASSPDRQRNQPQHF. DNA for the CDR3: TGTGCCAGCAGCCCCGACAGGCAGCGAAATCAGCCCCAGCATTTT.

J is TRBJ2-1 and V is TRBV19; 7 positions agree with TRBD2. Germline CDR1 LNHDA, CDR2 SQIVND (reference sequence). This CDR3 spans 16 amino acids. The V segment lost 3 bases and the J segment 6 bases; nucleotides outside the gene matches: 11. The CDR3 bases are TGTGCCAGTAGTATTGGGCTGGGGGGGGGAGGCAATGAGCAGTTCTTC. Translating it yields CASSIGLGGGGNEQFF.

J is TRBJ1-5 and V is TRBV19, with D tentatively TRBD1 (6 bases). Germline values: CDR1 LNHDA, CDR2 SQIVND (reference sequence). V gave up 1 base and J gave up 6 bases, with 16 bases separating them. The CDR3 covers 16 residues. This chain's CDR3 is CASSIGGGKPGQPQHF. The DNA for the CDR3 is TGTGCCAGTAGTATAGGAGGGGGTAAACCTGGTCAGCCCCAGCATTTT.

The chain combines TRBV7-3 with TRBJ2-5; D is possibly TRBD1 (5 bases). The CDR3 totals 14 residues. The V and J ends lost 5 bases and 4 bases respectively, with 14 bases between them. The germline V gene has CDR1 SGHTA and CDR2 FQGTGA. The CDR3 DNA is TGTGCCAGCAGCCCCTCGGCAGGGCCAGAGACCCAGTACTTC. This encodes CASSPSAGPETQYF. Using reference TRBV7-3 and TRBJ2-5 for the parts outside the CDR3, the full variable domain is GAGVSQTPSNKVTEKGKYVELRCDPISGHTALYWYRQSLGQGPEFLIYFQGTGAADDSGLPNDRFFAVRPEGSVSTLKIQRTERGDSAVYLCASSPSAGPETQYFGPGTRLLVL.

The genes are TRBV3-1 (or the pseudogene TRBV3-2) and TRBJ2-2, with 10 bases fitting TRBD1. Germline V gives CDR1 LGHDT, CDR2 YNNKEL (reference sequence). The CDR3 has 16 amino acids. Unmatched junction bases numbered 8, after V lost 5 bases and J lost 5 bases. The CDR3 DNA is TGTGCCAGCAGCTACGACAGGGGGCTGGGAACCGGGGAGCTGTTTTTT. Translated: CASSYDRGLGTGELFF.

CDR3 DNA sequence: TGCGCCAGCAGACACCCAACGCCCCAGCATTTT. It codes for CASRHPTPQHF. This chain uses TRBV10-1 with TRBJ1-5; the D is unclear. Trimming removed 6 bases from V and 9 bases from J, with 9 bases in between. The CDR3 has 11 residues. CDR1 is WNHNN, CDR2 SYGVQD, per germline (reference sequence).

The CDR3 DNA sequence: TGTGCCAGCAGCTTGGCTCCCCGGGGACCCTACGAGCAGTACTTC. Translating gives CASSLAPRGPYEQYF. The rearrangement links TRBV5-4 to TRBJ2-7; D assignment may be TRBD1 or TRBD2 (5 bases each). Per the germline V gene, CDR1 is SGHNT and CDR2 is YYREEE (reference sequence). The CDR3 loop spans 15 amino acids. V was trimmed by 0 bases and J by 2 bases, leaving 12 bases between them. Supplemented by reference TRBV5-4 and TRBJ2-7, the full variable domain reads ETGVTQSPTHLIKTRGQQVTLRCSSQSGHNTVSWYQQALGQGPQFIFQYYREEENGRGNFPPRFSGLQFPNYSSELNVNALELDDSALYLCASSLAPRGPYEQYFGPGTRLTVT.